The 23 T cell receptor beta chains presented below share a single source sample, sequenced in a study of patients and donors after allogeneic stem cell transplantation. TCRdb re-called the RT-PCR reads with MiXCR, one entry per CDR3 protein. The sample contains approximately 20,000 distinct CDR3 sequences, roughly 5% of which appear only once. Sequenced sample: blood, either unsorted or a sorted T cell fraction (not recorded which). The receptors stem from a human donor who was either an allogeneic HSCT recipient or a stem cell or donor lymphocyte infusion donor (not recorded which). It is not recorded whose cells these are; they may come from a transplant donor.

This clonotype was detected only a few times. The V call is TRBV27, the J call TRBJ2-5; D is possibly TRBD1 (6 bases). V was cut by 5 bases and J by 5 bases, with 18 bases left in between. CDR1 and CDR2 from the germline V gene are MNHEY and SMNVEV (reference sequence). The CDR3 contains 15 residues. In nucleotides, the CDR3 is TGTGCCAGCAGTGCAAGGGGGTCAGTACTGGAGACCCAGTACTTC. It is translated as CASSARGSVLETQYF.

In its sample, this clonotype was seen many times. The V and J genes are TRBV18 and TRBJ1-4, with unresolved D. There are 13 residues in the CDR3. Germline CDR1 is KGHSH and CDR2 is LQKENI. V lost 5 bases and J 4 bases, leaving 8 bases between the germline ends. The CDR3 sequence: CASSTDRNEKLFF. DNA for the CDR3: TGTGCCAGCTCAACAGACCGTAATGAAAAACTGTTTTTT.

This clonotype has a count of ten or more. V is TRBV5-1 and J is TRBJ2-2, with D perhaps matching TRBD1 (5 bases). Between the trimmed V and J ends, which lost 3 bases and 3 bases, there was a span of 9 bases. The length of the CDR3 is 14 residues. CDR1 is SGHRS, CDR2 YFSETQ, per germline. CDR3 sequence (DNA): TGCGCCAGCAGCTCCAAAGGGGACACCGGGGAGCTGTTTTTT. It is translated as CASSSKGDTGELFF. Supplemented by reference TRBV5-1 and TRBJ2-2, the full variable domain reads KAGVTQTPRYLIKTRGQQVTLSCSPISGHRSVSWYQQTPGQGLQFLFEYFSETQRNKGNFPGRFSGRQFSNSRSEMNVSTLELGDSALYLCASSSKGDTGELFFGEGSRLTVL.

At least ten counts were recorded for this clonotype. This chain uses TRBV3-1 with TRBJ1-2; 9 positions match TRBD1. The CDR3 length is 12 residues. CDR1 is LGHDT, CDR2 YNNKEL, per germline (reference sequence). Losses at the gene ends were 8 bases for V and 2 bases for J; bases not matched to a gene: 0. The CDR3 here is CASGQGNYGYTF. CDR3 in DNA: TGTGCCAGCGGACAGGGGAACTATGGCTACACCTTC.

This clonotype showed up just a few times. The V and J genes are TRBV28 and TRBJ1-3, with D unresolved. The CDR3 length is 12 residues. Per the germline V gene, CDR1 is MDHEN and CDR2 is SYDVKM. V shed 1 base and J shed 2 bases, with 0 bases lying between them. CDR3 in DNA: TGTGCCAGCAGTTTATCTGGAAACACCATATATTTT. Translating gives CASSLSGNTIYF.

Many counts were recorded for this clonotype. The chain employs TRBV7-9 and TRBJ2-3; weak D call: TRBD2 (8 bases). Deletions cut 4 bases from V and 6 bases from J, with 23 bases between. Germline-derived CDR1 and CDR2 are SEHNR and FQNEAQ (reference sequence). This CDR3 is 17 amino acids long. DNA for the CDR3: TGTGCCAGCAGCTCCCGACAGGGACTAGTGCGGGCGGATACGCAGTATTTT. It is translated as CASSSRQGLVRADTQYF.

In this sample, this clonotype turned up many times. This chain connects TRBV25-1 to TRBJ2-7; the D gene is possibly TRBD2 (6 bases). The CDR3 has 15 residues. CDR1 and CDR2 (germline): MGHDK, SYGVNS. Trimming removed 1 base at V and 5 bases at J, with 15 bases between. CDR3 bases: TGTGCCAGCAGTGAATGGAGGGGCCCCTCTGACGAGCAGTACTTC. This sequence encodes CASSEWRGPSDEQYF.

The chain is built from TRBV6-5 and TRBJ1-2; D remains ambiguous. Trimming removed 0 bases from V and 4 bases from J, with 6 bases in between. The CDR3 has 13 residues. Germline CDR1 MNHEY, CDR2 SVGAGI. The CDR3 region has the DNA TGTGCCAGCAGTTACTCGCGCAGCTATGGCTACACCTTC. Translated, it gives CASSYSRSYGYTF.

This clonotype was seen repeatedly, ten times or more. The chain links TRBV25-1 to TRBJ2-7; D is uncertain. V was trimmed by 0 bases and J by 5 bases, leaving 8 bases between them. The CDR3 loop spans 13 amino acids. From germline, CDR1 is MGHDK and CDR2 SYGVNS. CDR3 residues: CASSEYLGHEQYF. The CDR3 coding sequence is TGTGCCAGCAGTGAATACTTAGGGCACGAGCAGTACTTC.

Within the sample, this clonotype is medium-sized. The chain is built from TRBV5-6 and TRBJ2-7; D is tentatively TRBD1 or TRBD2 (5 bases each). From germline, CDR1 is SGHDT and CDR2 YYEEEE. There are 14 residues in the CDR3. Trimming removed 4 bases at V and 0 bases at J, with 11 bases between. Written as DNA, the CDR3 is TGTGCCAGCAGCGTAGGGACGGTCTCCTACGAGCAGTACTTC. Amino acids: CASSVGTVSYEQYF.

This clonotype was seen at least ten times. V usage is TRBV18 and J usage is TRBJ1-1; no definite D call. The CDR3 is 15 residues long. V lost 3 bases and J lost 4, with 15 bases in between. Germline V gene lookup returns CDR1 KGHSH and CDR2 LQKENI. The DNA of the CDR3 is TGTGCCAGCTCACCCGGACCCTTTCTCGGCACTGAAGCTTTCTTT. This sequence encodes CASSPGPFLGTEAFF.

This clonotype counts as medium-sized. The V and J genes are TRBV20-1 and TRBJ2-1; tentatively, D is TRBD1 or TRBD2 (5 bases each). CDR1 is DFQATT, CDR2 SNEGSKA, per germline (reference sequence). V was shortened by 6 bases and J by 4 bases, with 19 bases between the two germline ends. This CDR3 spans 15 amino acids. DNA for the CDR3: TGCAGTGCGAGGGGCGGAAACCATCGGTACAATGAGCAGTTCTTC. It yields the protein CSARGGNHRYNEQFF.

The table lists this clonotype with many counts. This chain uses TRBV29-1 with TRBJ1-1; D remains unclear. Between the trimmed V and J ends, which lost 7 bases and 0 bases, there was a span of 6 bases. The CDR3 consists of 11 residues. Per germline, CDR1 SQVTM and CDR2 ANQGSEA. CDR3 nucleotide sequence: TGCAGCGGCGTTTTGAACACTGAAGCTTTCTTT. Translating it yields CSGVLNTEAFF.

This clonotype was seen repeatedly, ten times or more. The gene calls are TRBV20-1 and TRBJ2-5; D is perhaps TRBD1 or TRBD2 (5 bases each). Germline V gene sequence: CDR1 DFQATT, CDR2 SNEGSKA (reference sequence). The CDR3 is 14 residues long. The germline V and J ends were trimmed by 0 bases and 4 bases, with 12 bases remaining between them. CDR3 in DNA: TGCAGTGCTAGAGATCGGATTGGGGGAGAGACCCAGTACTTC. The encoded protein is CSARDRIGGETQYF.

This clonotype occurred a few times. This CDR3 is CASGGVANEKLFF. CDR3 DNA sequence: TGTGCCAGCGGCGGGGTTGCTAATGAAAAACTGTTTTTT. V is TRBV2 and J is TRBJ1-4; D is ambiguous. Between the trimmed V and J ends, which lost 8 bases and 3 bases, there was a span of 10 bases. Germline V gene sequence: CDR1 SNHLY, CDR2 FYNNEI. The CDR3 runs 13 residues.

This chain connects TRBV7-7 to TRBJ2-7; D may be TRBD2 (5 bases). Trimming took off 3 bases at V and 0 bases at J, with 6 bases between the two ends. CDR1 SSHAT and CDR2 FNYEAQ come from the germline V gene (reference sequence). This CDR3 has 13 amino acids. The CDR3 DNA is TGTGCCAGCAGCTTCGACTACTCCTACGAGCAGTACTTC. Protein: CASSFDYSYEQYF.

This clonotype has a handful of counts. The rearrangement joins TRBV7-9 to TRBJ2-3; D gene uncertain. With 3 bases removed from V and 5 bases from J, the gap between germline ends came to 12 bases. CDR3 length: 14 amino acids. Germline lookup yields CDR1 SEHNR and CDR2 FQNEAQ (reference sequence). CDR3 region: CASSFWRLGDTQYF. The CDR3 nucleotides are TGTGCCAGCAGCTTTTGGCGCCTAGGAGATACGCAGTATTTT.

The table lists this clonotype with a few counts. The chain recombines TRBV7-9 with TRBJ2-5; possibly TRBD1 for D (5 bases). Germline V CDR1 and CDR2: SEHNR, FQNEAQ (reference sequence). CDR3 size: 14 residues. V was clipped by 1 base and J by 4 bases, with 10 bases between them. In DNA, the CDR3 is TGTGCCAGCAGCTTAGGGCTGGGGCGAGAGACCCAGTACTTC. Protein: CASSLGLGRETQYF.

By frequency in the sample, this clonotype is medium-sized (0.01 to 0.1%). The V gene is TRBV4-2, the J gene TRBJ1-1; possible D gene TRBD1, 6 bases. Germline values: CDR1 LGHNA, CDR2 YNFKEQ. CDR3 size: 16 residues. The V end lost 4 bases, the J end lost 0 bases, and 15 bases lay between the germline ends. In DNA form, the CDR3 reads TGTGCCAGCAGCCCTGAACGCGGGGGCATGAACACTGAAGCTTTCTTT. Translated, it gives CASSPERGGMNTEAFF.

This clonotype was counted ten times or more. The J gene is TRBJ2-1, the V gene TRBV7-9; 8 nucleotides line up with TRBD2. The V gene end was trimmed by 6 bases and the J gene end by 7 bases; junction bases not matched to a gene: 11. Per the germline V gene, CDR1 is SEHNR and CDR2 is FQNEAQ (reference sequence). CDR3 length: 15 amino acids. The CDR3 is CASSRTTGGRNEQFF. The CDR3 nucleotides read TGTGCCAGCAGTCGAACCACGGGAGGGAGGAATGAGCAGTTCTTC.

This clonotype has at least ten counts. CDR3 bases: TGTGCCAGCAGCTTAGCGGGGGGGCAAGATACGCAGTATTTT. Protein sequence: CASSLAGGQDTQYF. V and J are TRBV7-9 and TRBJ2-3; a possible D gene is TRBD2 (7 bases). The germline gives CDR1 SEHNR, CDR2 FQNEAQ (reference sequence). The V end was cut by 0 bases, the J end by 5 bases, with 9 bases between. This CDR3 spans 14 amino acids. Filled out from reference TRBV7-9 and TRBJ2-3, the complete variable domain reads DTGVSQNPRHKITKRGQNVTFRCDPISEHNRLYWYRQTLGQGPEFLTYFQNEAQLEKSRLLSDRFSAERPKGSFSTLEIQRTEQGDSAMYLCASSLAGGQDTQYFGPGTRLTVL.

In this sample, this clonotype turned up many times. The V gene is TRBV7-9, the J gene TRBJ2-7; D is ambiguous. CDR1 and CDR2 (germline): SEHNR, FQNEAQ (reference sequence). Trimming pared 1 base from V and 5 bases from J, leaving 15 bases between. The CDR3 covers 15 residues. CDR3 sequence reads: CASSLEGGVGDEQYF. DNA for the CDR3: TGTGCCAGCAGCTTAGAAGGCGGAGTCGGCGACGAGCAGTACTTC.

The rearrangement joins TRBV6-6 to TRBJ2-3; D is unclear. Germline V gene data show CDR1 as MNHNY and CDR2 as SVGAGI (reference sequence). The CDR3 has 8 residues. CDR3 sequence (DNA): TGTTCACAAGATACGCAGTATTTT. Translation: CSQDTQYF.